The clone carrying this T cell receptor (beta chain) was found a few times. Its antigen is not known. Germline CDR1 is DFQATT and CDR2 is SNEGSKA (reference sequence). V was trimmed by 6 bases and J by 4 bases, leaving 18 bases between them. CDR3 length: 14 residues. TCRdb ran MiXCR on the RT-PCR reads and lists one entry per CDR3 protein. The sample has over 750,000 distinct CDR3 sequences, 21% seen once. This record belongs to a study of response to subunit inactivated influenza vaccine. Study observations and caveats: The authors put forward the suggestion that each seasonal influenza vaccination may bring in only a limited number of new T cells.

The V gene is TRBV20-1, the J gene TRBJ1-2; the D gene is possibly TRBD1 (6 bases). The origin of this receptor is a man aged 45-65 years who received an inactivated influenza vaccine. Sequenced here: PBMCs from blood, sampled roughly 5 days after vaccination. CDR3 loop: CSAEIQRTAYGYTF. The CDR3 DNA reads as TGCAGTGCCGAGATACAACGGACAGCCTATGGCTACACCTTC.